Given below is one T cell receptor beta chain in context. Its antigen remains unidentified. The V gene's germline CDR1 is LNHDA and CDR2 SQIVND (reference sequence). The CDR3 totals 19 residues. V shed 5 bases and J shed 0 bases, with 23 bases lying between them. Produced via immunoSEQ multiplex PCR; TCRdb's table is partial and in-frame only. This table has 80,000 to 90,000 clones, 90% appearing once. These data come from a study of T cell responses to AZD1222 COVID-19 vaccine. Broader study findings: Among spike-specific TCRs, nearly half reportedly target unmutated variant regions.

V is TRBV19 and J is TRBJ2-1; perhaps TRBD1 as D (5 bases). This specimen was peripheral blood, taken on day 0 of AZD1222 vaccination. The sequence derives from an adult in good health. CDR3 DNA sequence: TGTGCCAGTAGTTATGCCCACGTTACCAGGGAAAACTCCTACAATGAGCAGTTCTTC. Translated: CASSYAHVTRENSYNEQFF.